The 8 T cell receptor beta chains given below trace back to one sample, sequenced in a study of Ad26.COV2.S vaccination and SARS-CoV-2 variants. Specified treatment: about 20 received Ad26.COV2.S at low or high dose, single or two shots; 5 received placebo; per-sample allocation not given. Material that was analyzed had been drawn on day 63 after the first vaccine or placebo injection. Assay used: immunoSEQ multiplex PCR; TCRdb lists only in-frame clones, some missing. The sample includes more than 300,000 clones, more than 70% seen only once; the top ten take approximately 2%. The sample consisted of peripheral blood, taken in a trial of Ad26.COV2.S vaccine versus placebo. These receptors were taken from a person between 18 and 65 years old who received the Ad26.COV2.S COVID-19 vaccine or a placebo.

J is TRBJ1-3 and V is TRBV7-9; D uncertain. The CDR3 contains 12 residues. Germline CDR1 is SEHNR and CDR2 is FQNEAQ (reference sequence). The germline V and J ends were trimmed by 1 base and 8 bases, with 6 bases remaining between them. In DNA, the CDR3 is TGTGCCAGCAGCTTAGATGGGGACACCATATATTTT. It is translated as CASSLDGDTIYF.

The chain is built from TRBV20-1 and TRBJ2-3; D not certain. Germline V gene sequence: CDR1 DFQATT, CDR2 SNEGSKA (reference sequence). V lost 3 bases to trimming and J lost 4 bases, with 2 bases between them. This CDR3 has 10 amino acids. This chain's CDR3 is CSASADTQYF. CDR3 nucleotides: TGCAGTGCTAGCGCAGATACGCAGTATTTT.

The gene calls are TRBV10-3 and TRBJ1-5, with D possibly being TRBD1 (6 bases). The CDR3 sequence is 14 residues long. With 6 bases removed from V and 4 bases from J, the gap between germline ends came to 13 bases. The V gene's germline CDR1 is ENHRY and CDR2 SYGVKD. The CDR3: CAIRPQGMNQPQHF. CDR3 coding DNA: TGTGCCATCAGACCACAGGGAATGAATCAGCCCCAGCATTTT.

This sequence joins TRBV19 and TRBJ1-2, with 7 bases fitting TRBD1. CDR1 and CDR2 (germline): LNHDA, SQIVND (reference sequence). The length of the CDR3 is 14 residues. With V trimmed by 4 bases and J by 4 bases, 6 bases remained unmatched. In DNA form, the CDR3 reads TGTGCCAGTAGTACCAACGACAGGGTCTATGGCTACACCTTC. Its translation is CASSTNDRVYGYTF.

The chain carries TRBV28 and TRBJ1-2, with 7 nucleotides matching TRBD1. This CDR3 contains 14 residues. CDR1 is MDHEN, CDR2 SYDVKM, per germline. V shed 6 bases and J 1 base; nucleotides not matched to a gene: 5. CDR3 sequence reads: CASRGQLYNYGYTF. The CDR3 DNA sequence: TGTGCCAGCAGGGGACAGCTATATAACTATGGCTACACCTTC.

This sequence joins TRBV29-1 and TRBJ1-1; a weak D match, TRBD1 (5 bases). Trimming stripped 1 base from V and 1 base from J, with 7 bases between. Germline CDR1 SQVTM, CDR2 ANQGSEA. The CDR3 is 13 residues long. The CDR3 loop reads CSVEVGRNTEAFF. CDR3 nucleotide sequence: TGCAGCGTTGAAGTGGGGCGGAACACTGAAGCTTTCTTT.

The rearrangement links TRBV29-1 to TRBJ1-2, with 7 bases that match TRBD1. The CDR3 sequence is 13 residues long. CDR1 and CDR2 (germline): SQVTM, ANQGSEA. V was clipped by 6 bases and J by 8 bases; unmatched bases: 12. The CDR3, as DNA: TGCAGCGTACCACAGGGGCAATTAGGGGGCTACACCTTC. Translated: CSVPQGQLGGYTF.

The J gene is TRBJ2-3, the V gene TRBV30, with 7 bases identical to TRBD1. The length of the CDR3 is 15 residues. Germline trimming cut 2 bases from V and 3 bases from J; bases unmatched to any gene: 8. The germline gives CDR1 GTSNPN, CDR2 SVGIG (reference sequence). Written as DNA, the CDR3 is TGTGCCTGGAGTAGGACAGGCCTTGGAACAGATACGCAGTATTTT. Translation: CAWSRTGLGTDTQYF.